The source of this T cell receptor (beta chain) is a study of blood T cell repertoires in COVID-19. Overall study: Specimens from acute and convalescent COVID-19 originated in the United States, Italy and Spain.

The J segment lost 3 bases and the V segment lost 6 bases, leaving 4 bases of the junction unmatched. Germline CDR1 reads SGHTA; CDR2 reads FQGNSA. This CDR3 is built from 15 residues. In the original analysis: Amplification with reference gene primers provided the estimates of nucleated cell counts. Produced via immunoSEQ multiplex PCR; TCRdb's table is partial and in-frame only. The DNA was the basis for D and trimming; V, J and clone size are from that table. The sample records roughly 260,000 clones, 88% being singletons. The sequenced sample consisted of peripheral blood. The rearrangement joins TRBV7-2 to TRBJ2-3, with TRBD2 matching over 12 bases. This receptor was taken from a man aged 60-69 years who had recovered from COVID-19. The CDR3 loop is CASRPSGGATDTQYF. The CDR3 DNA reads as TGTGCCAGCAGGCCTAGCGGGGGGGCGACAGATACGCAGTATTTT.